The sequence of this TCR beta chain was determined in a study of naive and memory T cell subsets. Findings and limits, study-wide: Especially in CD8 cells, naive repertoires contained a few larger clonotypes, possibly CD45RA-re-expressing memory cells. Diversity fell and Gini index rose from naive through CM, EM, EMRA. There was no ground truth to check naive and memory subset results.

The beta constant-region primer was an equimolar mix of two oligonucleotides covering TRBC1 and TRBC2. Ligated cDNA was amplified by four rounds of PCR with nested alpha and beta constant-region primers and SP2. One entry per CDR3 protein, called by TCRdb with MiXCR from the UMI-ligation and nested PCR reads. This table has about 150,000 distinct CDR3 sequences, under 25% appearing once. Per germline, CDR1 ENHRY and CDR2 SYGVKD. The CDR3 has 14 residues. The V gene lost 7 bases and the J gene lost 5 bases, with 15 bases spanning the gap. Four subsets defined by CD45RA and CD27 were sorted after CD3, CD4, CD8 and live/dead staining. On this clonotype itself: Its antigen is unidentified.

Material: naive CD4+ T cells from blood. The TCR sequence derives from a human donor in good health. J is TRBJ2-1 and V is TRBV10-3; possibly TRBD1 for D (6 bases). The CDR3 DNA sequence: TGTGCCATCATGGGTTCGGACAGCCACAATGAGCAGTTCTTC. Translated, it gives CAIMGSDSHNEQFF.